This TCR beta chain was sequenced in a study of T cells in Graves' hyperthyroidism and ophthalmopathy. Study observations and caveats: A median roughly 6.6 months before onset, the model predicted ophthalmopathy.

This clonotype has more than one count but fewer than ten. Antigen specificity is unknown. PBMCs were sourced from around 10 ml fresh peripheral blood. Template material for amplifying TCR beta CDR3 regions consisted of RNA transcripts. The TCR CDR3 first-round RT-PCR relied on the HTBI primer set. TCRdb ran MiXCR on the multiplex PCR reads and lists one entry per CDR3 protein. The table records a few hundred thousand distinct CDR3 sequences, more than 12% of them present only once. V was cut by 6 bases and J by 1 base, with 10 bases left in between. Germline V lookup: CDR1 DFQATT, CDR2 SNEGSKA (reference sequence). The CDR3 is made up of 13 amino acids.

The V call is TRBV20-1, the J call TRBJ1-3; D is unclear. What was sequenced was blood. This TCR was sampled from a woman between 25 and 40 years old with Graves' hyperthyroidism. The CDR3 sequence is CSAQDFSGNTIYF. In DNA form, the CDR3 reads TGCAGTGCCCAGGATTTTTCTGGAAACACCATATATTTT.